This TCR beta chain emerged from a study of breast tumors, draining lymph nodes, adjacent tissues. TCRdb recomputed calls from the multiplex PCR reads with MiXCR, one row per CDR3 protein. The data hold 180,000 or so distinct CDR3 sequences, with around 33% observed a single time. Axillary draining lymph nodes of breast cancer patients supplied the node samples. This TCR was sampled from a female donor with breast cancer. Some clones in this sample may be carry-over from other donors' samples. The sample was axillary lymph node tissue.

The CDR3 region is CASSAARDSETQYF. The CDR3 bases are TGTGCCAGCAGTGCTGCCAGGGATTCCGAGACCCAGTACTTC. The chain links TRBV2 to TRBJ2-5; perhaps TRBD1 as D (5 bases). The germline CDR1 and CDR2 sequences are SNHLY and FYNNEI. Trimming removed 4 bases at V and 5 bases at J, with 14 bases between. The CDR3 is 14 residues long.